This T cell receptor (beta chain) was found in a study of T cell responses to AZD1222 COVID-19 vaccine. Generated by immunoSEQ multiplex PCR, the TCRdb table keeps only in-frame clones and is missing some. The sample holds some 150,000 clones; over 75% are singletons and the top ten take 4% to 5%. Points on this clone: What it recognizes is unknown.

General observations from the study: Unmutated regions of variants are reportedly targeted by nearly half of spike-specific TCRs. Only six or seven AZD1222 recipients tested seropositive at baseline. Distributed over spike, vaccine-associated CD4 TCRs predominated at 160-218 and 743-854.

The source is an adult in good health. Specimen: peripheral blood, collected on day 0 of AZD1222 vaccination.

CDR3 nucleotide sequence: TGTGCTAGTGCTCGGGTATTTCAGCCCCAGCATTTT. Translation: CASARVFQPQHF. The chain combines TRBV12-5 with TRBJ1-5; D is unresolved. Germline V gives CDR1 LGHNT, CDR2 FRNRAP. The V end was cut by 7 bases, the J end by 6 bases, with 10 bases between. This CDR3 has 12 residues.